This is a list of T cell receptor beta chains from one sample in a study of T cells in Graves' hyperthyroidism and ophthalmopathy. Each CDR3 protein gets one entry after TCRdb re-called the multiplex PCR reads with MiXCR. The sample carries hundreds of thousands of distinct CDR3 sequences, approximately 44% recorded once. The source material was peripheral blood or thyroid tissue (not recorded which). These receptor sequences come from a woman under 30 with Graves' hyperthyroidism. The CDR3 runs from the conserved cysteine through the conserved F or W. Each record gives: V gene, J gene, D gene, clone size, CDR3 DNA, CDR3 protein. A D gene is named only where the DNA matches it firmly. Some rows have no size entry. The others give once, few or many, or a class for an expanded clone.

>TRBV10-3|TRBJ2-6|.|.
TGTGCCACCGCACAGGGGGCCAACGTCCTGACTTTC
CATAQGANVLTF
>TRBV20-1|TRBJ2-7|.|few
TGCAGTGTCAGGGCGGCATCTGGCTACGAGCAGTACTTC
CSVRAASGYEQYF
>TRBV12-3/TRBV12-4|TRBJ2-7|.|.
TGTGCCAGCAGTTCTCGGCGGGGTTTCGAGCAGTACTTC
CASSSRRGFEQYF
>TRBV2|TRBJ1-5|.|few
TGTGCCAGCAGTATCGGACCGGTCCAGCCCCAGCATTTT
CASSIGPVQPQHF
>TRBV19|TRBJ1-1|.|few
TGTGCCAGTAGTACCAGGGGTGAGTTTGGAGCTTTCTTT
CASSTRGEFGAFF
>TRBV10-3|TRBJ2-5|TRBD1|many
TGTGCCACCGGCAGGGACAGCCAAGAGACCCAGTACTTC
CATGRDSQETQYF
>TRBV27|TRBJ1-1|.|few
TGTGCCAGCGGACCGGAGAACACTGAAGCTTTCTTT
CASGPENTEAFF
>TRBV29-1|TRBJ1-5|.|.
TGCAGCGTTGGGGGGACACTCAATCAGCCCCAGCATTTT
CSVGGTLNQPQHF
>TRBV2|TRBJ1-4|.|.
TGTGCCAGCAGTGAAAACACTGCCCTTCTTGCAACTAATGAAAAACTGTTTTTT
CASSENTALLATNEKLFF
>TRBV25-1|TRBJ1-6|TRBD1|.
TGTGCCAGCAGTGGGTTAAACCCAGGGGGCACGGAGAATTCACCCCTCCACTTT
CASSGLNPGGTENSPLHF
>TRBV9|TRBJ1-1|.|.
TGTGCCAGCAGCTCTGCGGAGGTCACTGAAGCTTTCTTT
CASSSAEVTEAFF
>TRBV2|TRBJ2-5|.|.
TGTGCCAGCACCTGGGGGTCATCGTATCAAGAGACCCAGTACTTC
CASTWGSSYQETQYF
>TRBV20-1|TRBJ1-2|.|.
TGCAGTGCTAGATTAGCGGGAGATGGCTACACCTTC
CSARLAGDGYTF
>TRBV7-6|TRBJ1-2|.|.
TGTGCCAGCAACTTAGCGGTAGGCTCTAACTATGGCTACACCTTC
CASNLAVGSNYGYTF
>TRBV10-3|TRBJ2-5|TRBD2|.
TGTGCCATCAGTGACCCCGGACTAGCGGGAGGGCAAGAGACCCAGTACTTC
CAISDPGLAGGQETQYF
>TRBV7-2|TRBJ2-6|TRBD1|few
TGTGCCAGCAGCCCCGACCCACAGGGGCCGAGCTCTGGGGCCAACGTCCTGACTTTC
CASSPDPQGPSSGANVLTF
>TRBV7-9|TRBJ1-5|.|.
TGTGCCAGCAGCCCATCCAGGAATCAGCCCCAGCATTTT
CASSPSRNQPQHF
>TRBV5-2|TRBJ1-2|.|.
TGTGCCAGCAAACGGGGCAGGGGGACCTATGGCTACACCTTC
CASKRGRGTYGYTF
>TRBV7-3|TRBJ2-3|.|many
TGTGCCAGCAGCCCCAGCACAGATACGCAGTATTTT
CASSPSTDTQYF
>TRBV2|TRBJ1-2|.|few
TGTGCCAGCAGCCGCGACGCGGTCCGGGACTATGGCTACACCTTC
CASSRDAVRDYGYTF
>TRBV7-2|TRBJ2-7|TRBD1|many
TGTGCCAGCAGCCCTGACAGGGGAAGCGAGCAGTACTTC
CASSPDRGSEQYF
>TRBV19|TRBJ2-5|.|few
TGTGCCAGTAGTCTAGGGAGCGGGGAGACCCAGTACTTC
CASSLGSGETQYF
>TRBV2|TRBJ1-2|.|.
TGTGCCAGCAGACAACAGGGTCAGGGCTATGGCTACACCTTC
CASRQQGQGYGYTF
>TRBV10-2|TRBJ2-2|.|few
TGCGCCAGCATGCAAGGCGGGACCGGGACCGGGGAGCTGTTTTTT
CASMQGGTGTGELFF
>TRBV2|TRBJ2-7|.|few
TGTGCCAGCAGTGAAGCCCTGGAGACCTACGAGCAGTACTTC
CASSEALETYEQYF
>TRBV7-9|TRBJ1-3|TRBD1|.
TGTGCCAGCAGCTTCGACAGGGCCATCGGAAACACCATATATTTT
CASSFDRAIGNTIYF
>TRBV20-1|TRBJ1-5|TRBD1|.
TGCAGTGCCCCCGGGACAGGCCGCCGTAGCAATCAGCCCCAGCATTTT
CSAPGTGRRSNQPQHF
>TRBV2|TRBJ1-2|.|.
TGTGCCAGCAGTGAACAGGGGCCTGAGAATGGCTACACCTTC
CASSEQGPENGYTF
>TRBV15|TRBJ2-5|.|.
TGTGCCACCAGCAGCCAAGAGGTCCAAGTCGAGACCCAGTACTTC
CATSSQEVQVETQYF
>TRBV25-1|TRBJ1-6|.|once
TGTGCCCACCTCCCCGGCAGGGGACCTTCACCCCTCCACTTT
CAHLPGRGPSPLHF
>TRBV7-6|TRBJ2-7|.|.
TGTGCCAGCAGCAGGGGGACTCTCGACTCCTACGAGCAGTACTTC
CASSRGTLDSYEQYF
>TRBV29-1|TRBJ1-5|.|once
TGCAGCGGACGGGGACAGCCCCAGCATTTT
CSGRGQPQHF
>TRBV7-6|TRBJ2-7|.|.
TGTGCCAGCAGCCCCTCCGCGGGGAGCGCCTACGAGCAGTACTTC
CASSPSAGSAYEQYF
>TRBV19|TRBJ1-1|.|.
TGTGCCAGTAGTATAGAGGGTAGGGGGATCACTGAAGCTTTCTTT
CASSIEGRGITEAFF
>TRBV29-1|TRBJ1-3|.|many
TGCAGCGTTGTGTTTGTTGGTGGGAACACCATATATTTT
CSVVFVGGNTIYF
>TRBV7-2|TRBJ1-5|.|few
TGTGCCAGCAGCTTATTCGGGATCAACAATCAGCCCCAGCATTTT
CASSLFGINNQPQHF
>TRBV19|TRBJ1-1|TRBD1|.
TGTGCCAGTCACACCAGGGAGGGGGCGAGCACTGAAGCTTTCTTT
CASHTREGASTEAFF
>TRBV15|TRBJ1-2|TRBD1|.
TGTGCCACCAGCAGAGATCAGCCAGGGGGTTTTGGCTACACCTTC
CATSRDQPGGFGYTF
>TRBV29-1|TRBJ1-2|.|many
TGCAGCGTTGAAACGGGTTGGGGCTACACCTTC
CSVETGWGYTF
>TRBV2|TRBJ1-4|.|many
TGTGCCAGCAGTGAAGCGGGTGAAAAACTGTTTTTT
CASSEAGEKLFF
>TRBV7-8|TRBJ1-1|TRBD1|.
TGTGCCAGCAGCTTCCTCGGCAGGGGGGAGAACACTGAAGCTTCCTTT
CASSFLGRGENTEASF
>TRBV7-9|TRBJ2-7|TRBD1|.
TGTGCCAGCAGCGACGGACAGGGCACCTACGAGCAGTACTTC
CASSDGQGTYEQYF
>TRBV20-1|TRBJ2-5|TRBD2|few
TGCAGTGCTAGAGAGCTAGCGGCGTACCAAGAGACCCAGTACTTC
CSARELAAYQETQYF
>TRBV7-8|TRBJ2-5|.|.
TGTGCCAGCAGCAAAGTCCTAGAGACCCAGTACTTC
CASSKVLETQYF
>TRBV6-5|TRBJ2-7|.|many
TGTGCCAGCAGAACAGGGCGCCACGAGCAGTACTTC
CASRTGRHEQYF